The present T cell receptor (beta chain) was sequenced within a study of CD8 T cells in Susac syndrome. At the level of the study: Patients with Susac syndrome had blood drawn and were at that point therapy-naive, on corticosteroids, or on intravenous immunoglobulin alone.

This CDR3 is 12 amino acids long. V lost 0 bases and J lost 11, with 11 bases in between. Germline values: CDR1 SGHRS, CDR2 YFSETQ. The RNA input was about 0.5 to 1 ug, and it was reverse transcribed with random hexamers. immunoSEQ multiplex PCR amplified TCR beta CDR3 across 54 Vbeta, 13 Jbeta. TCRdb reprocessed the immunoSEQ multiplex PCR reads via MiXCR and lists one record per CDR3 protein. The sample holds about 190,000 distinct CDR3 sequences, 90% to 96% seen once. The sample comprised CD4+ T cells from PBMCs. This receptor was obtained from a human donor with Susac syndrome. The chain uses TRBV5-1 and TRBJ1-1; the D is unclear. The CDR3 DNA follows: TGCGCCAGCAGCTTGGATTTGGAAAGCGCTTTCTTT. Translation gives CASSLDLESAFF.